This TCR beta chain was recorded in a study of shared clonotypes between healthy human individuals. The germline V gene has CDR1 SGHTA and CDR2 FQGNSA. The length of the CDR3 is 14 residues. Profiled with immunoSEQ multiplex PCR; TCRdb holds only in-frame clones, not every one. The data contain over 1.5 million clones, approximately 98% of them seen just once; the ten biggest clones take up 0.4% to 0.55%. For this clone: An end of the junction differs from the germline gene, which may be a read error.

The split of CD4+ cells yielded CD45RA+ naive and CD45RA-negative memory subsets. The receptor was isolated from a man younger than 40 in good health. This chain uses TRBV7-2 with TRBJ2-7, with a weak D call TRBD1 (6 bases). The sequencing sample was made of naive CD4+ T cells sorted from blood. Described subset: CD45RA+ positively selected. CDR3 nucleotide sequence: TGTGCCAGCAGCCTAGCCTCACAGGGTCACGAGCAGTACTTC. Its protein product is CASSLASQGHEQYF.